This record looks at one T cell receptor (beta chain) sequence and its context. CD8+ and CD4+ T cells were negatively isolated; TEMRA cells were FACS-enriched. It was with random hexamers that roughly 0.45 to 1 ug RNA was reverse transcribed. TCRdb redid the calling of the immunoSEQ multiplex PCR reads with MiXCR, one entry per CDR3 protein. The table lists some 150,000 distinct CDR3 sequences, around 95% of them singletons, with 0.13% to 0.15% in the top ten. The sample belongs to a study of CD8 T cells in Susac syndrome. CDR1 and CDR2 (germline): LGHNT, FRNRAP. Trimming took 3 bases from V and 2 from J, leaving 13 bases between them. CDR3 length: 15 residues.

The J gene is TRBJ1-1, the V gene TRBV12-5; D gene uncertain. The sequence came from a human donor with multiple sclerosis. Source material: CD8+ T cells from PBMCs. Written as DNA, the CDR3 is TGTGCTAGTGGTTTTTTATTGGACCGCAACACTGAAGCTTTCTTT. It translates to CASGFLLDRNTEAFF.